The 10 T cell receptor beta chains in this list originate from one sample, sequenced in a study of PD-1 blockade in classical Hodgkin lymphoma. Relapses following autologous stem cell transplantation were seen in all patients, with brentuximab vedotin exposure varying. The table came from immunoSEQ multiplex PCR; TCRdb's copy has only in-frame clones and leaves some out. The sample lists approximately 27,000 clones; roughly 71% were seen once. The sequencing here drew on peripheral blood mononuclear cells (PBMCs), taken before the second cycle of nivolumab. These TCRs come from a human donor with classical Hodgkin lymphoma.

V is TRBV5-6 and J is TRBJ1-6; unclear D gene. The germline V gene encodes CDR1 SGHDT and CDR2 YYEEEE. Trimming shortened V by 5 bases and J by 0 bases, and 15 bases separated the two germline ends. The CDR3 consists of 17 residues. The CDR3 here is CASRLTSPSSYNSPLHF. CDR3 coding DNA: TGTGCCAGCAGGTTGACATCCCCGAGCTCCTATAATTCACCCCTCCACTTT.

The chain combines TRBV28 with TRBJ1-3; D is uncertain. CDR3 length equals 11 residues. V was cut by 6 bases and J by 4 bases, with 4 bases left in between. CDR1 is MDHEN, CDR2 SYDVKM, per germline. The CDR3: CASRSGNTIYF. The CDR3, as DNA: TGTGCCAGCAGATCCGGAAACACCATATATTTT.

The V call is TRBV6-6, the J call TRBJ2-6, with D unclear. Germline values: CDR1 MNHNY, CDR2 SVGAGI (reference sequence). Trimming cost V 2 bases and J 4 bases, with 9 bases left between them. The CDR3 sequence is 15 residues long. The CDR3 is CASSYREDGANVLTF. The DNA of the CDR3 is TGTGCCAGCAGTTACCGTGAGGACGGGGCCAACGTCCTGACTTTC.

The chain is built from TRBV5-1 and TRBJ2-7, with D perhaps given as TRBD1 or TRBD2 (5 bases each). The germline V and J ends were trimmed by 1 base and 2 bases, with 13 bases remaining between them. The CDR3 has 15 residues. Germline loops: CDR1 SGHRS, CDR2 YFSETQ. The CDR3 loop reads CASSLLGTAAYEQYF. The CDR3 nucleotides read TGCGCCAGCAGCTTGTTGGGGACGGCCGCCTACGAGCAGTACTTC.

This clone showed up just once. The V and J genes are TRBV9 and TRBJ1-1; perhaps TRBD1 as D (6 bases). This CDR3 is 14 amino acids long. V was cut by 7 bases and J by 0 bases, with 13 bases left in between. Germline V gives CDR1 SGDLS, CDR2 YYNGEE. The CDR3 region is CASRRGGVNTEAFF. CDR3 nucleotide sequence: TGTGCCAGCCGGCGTGGGGGCGTGAACACTGAAGCTTTCTTT. The full variable domain, completed using reference TRBV9 and TRBJ1-1, is DSGVTQTPKHLITATGQRVTLRCSPRSGDLSVYWYQQSLDQGLQFLIQYYNGEERAKGNILERFSAQQFPDLHSELNLSSLELGDSALYFCASRRGGVNTEAFFGQGTRLTVV.

This chain joins TRBV6-5 and TRBJ2-7, with a possible D match to TRBD1 (7 bases). This CDR3 region has 15 residues. Trimming left V 6 bases short and J 0 bases short, with 15 bases between. CDR1 and CDR2 from the germline V gene are MNHEY and SVGAGI. CDR3 sequence reads: CASRSSGGLSYEQYF. The CDR3 bases are TGTGCCAGCAGAAGTTCAGGGGGGCTCTCCTACGAGCAGTACTTC.

This clone was seen a handful of times. The genes are TRBV4-1 and TRBJ2-2; the match to TRBD2 covers 14 bases. Losses at the gene ends were 2 bases for V and 3 bases for J; bases not matched to a gene: 11. The germline gives CDR1 MGHRA, CDR2 YSYEKL. The CDR3 is 20 residues long. The CDR3 sequence is CASSQFPGTSGRSHTGELFF. DNA of the CDR3: TGCGCCAGCAGCCAATTCCCCGGGACTAGCGGGAGATCTCACACCGGGGAGCTGTTTTTT.

The chain uses TRBV6-6 and TRBJ1-1; 8 positions agree with TRBD1. Germline V gene sequence: CDR1 MNHNY, CDR2 SVGAGI (reference sequence). The CDR3 covers 14 residues. The V gene end was trimmed by 6 bases and the J gene end by 2 bases; junction bases not matched to a gene: 5. CDR3 nucleotide sequence: TGTGCCAGCAGAGAGACAGGGGCCAACACTGAAGCTTTCTTT. It codes for CASRETGANTEAFF.

V and J are TRBV6-5 and TRBJ1-5; D might be TRBD1 (5 bases). V was cut by 6 bases and J by 8 bases, with 17 bases left in between. Germline V CDR1 and CDR2: MNHEY, SVGAGI. CDR3 length equals 14 residues. Here the CDR3 reads CASRPDTTIKPQHF. CDR3 sequence (DNA): TGTGCCAGCAGGCCGGACACAACTATCAAGCCCCAGCATTTT.

J is TRBJ2-3 and V is TRBV19; 7 bases are shared with TRBD2. CDR1 is LNHDA, CDR2 SQIVND, per germline (reference sequence). V was clipped by 4 bases and J by 2 bases; unmatched bases: 6. The CDR3 has 15 amino acids. The DNA of the CDR3 is TGTGCCAGTAGTAGTCCGGGGGGTAACACAGATACGCAGTATTTT. Encoded protein: CASSSPGGNTDTQYF.